The clone carrying this TCR beta chain was counted at least ten times. This sample stems from a study of T cell repertoires in cytomegalovirus infection. Overall study: Public TCR beta signatures were indicative of both CMV infection and a matching HLA type.

TCRdb redid the calling of the reads with MiXCR, one entry per CDR3 protein. The table lists some 400,000 distinct CDR3 sequences, 15% to 20% of them singletons. The clonotype comes from a human donor in good health (CMV status not recorded). Some clones in this sample may be carry-over from other donors' samples. The sample taken for sequencing was PBMCs.

As DNA, the CDR3 is TGTGCCAGCAGCTTAAGCGGGAGAGGGGGCCAAGAGACCCAGTACTTC. Amino acids: CASSLSGRGGQETQYF. The chain couples TRBV7-2 to TRBJ2-5, with 8 positions matching TRBD2. The CDR3 is 16 residues long. V lost 2 bases to trimming and J lost 1 base; unmatched junction nucleotides: 6. Germline V gene sequence: CDR1 SGHTA, CDR2 FQGNSA.